This T cell receptor beta chain came from a study of graft-versus-host responses after intestinal transplantation. Assay: immunoSEQ multiplex PCR; the TCRdb copy retains only in-frame clones and omits some. The sample carries 17,000 or so clones, roughly 82% recorded once. Processing was applied to graft tissue in order to liberate intraepithelial and lamina propria lymphocytes. The sequence was collected from a human patient who received an intestinal transplant, so some T cells may come from the graft donor. This specimen was ileum tissue, taken 17 days after transplant.

CDR3 sequence (DNA): TGTGCCAGTAGTATCTCGGCTCATGGGGGTACTGAAGCTTTCTTT. It yields the protein CASSISAHGGTEAFF. This rearrangement joins TRBV19 to TRBJ1-1, with TRBD1 as a possible D gene (5 bases). This CDR3 comprises 15 residues. CDR1 and CDR2 from the germline V gene are LNHDA and SQIVND (reference sequence). Trimming pared 3 bases from V and 5 bases from J, leaving 16 bases between.